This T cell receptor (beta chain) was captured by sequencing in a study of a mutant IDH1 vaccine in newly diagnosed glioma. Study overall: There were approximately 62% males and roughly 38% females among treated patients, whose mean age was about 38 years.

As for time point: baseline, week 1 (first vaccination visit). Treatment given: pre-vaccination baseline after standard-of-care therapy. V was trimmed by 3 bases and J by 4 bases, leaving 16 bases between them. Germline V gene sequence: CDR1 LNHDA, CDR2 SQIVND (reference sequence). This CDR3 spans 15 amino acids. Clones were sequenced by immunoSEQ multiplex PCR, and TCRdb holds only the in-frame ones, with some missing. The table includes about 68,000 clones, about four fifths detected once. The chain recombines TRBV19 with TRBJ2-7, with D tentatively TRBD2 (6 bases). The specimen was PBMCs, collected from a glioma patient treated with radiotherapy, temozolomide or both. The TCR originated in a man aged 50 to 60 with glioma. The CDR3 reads CASSIGGEPRYEQYF. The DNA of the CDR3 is TGTGCCAGTAGTATTGGCGGGGAACCTCGGTACGAGCAGTACTTC.